The TCR beta chain described here comes from a study of technical replicates of blood from a handful of donors (dated by TCRdb to the late 2010s). For this clone: No antigen is known for it. The input lacks base qualities; no much larger clone sits a single base away.

Counted from cysteine to phenylalanine, this CDR3 has 16 amino acids. The retained sequence is limited to the CDR3, 48 bases, with the frame set at the first base. Receptors were amplified or captured by the immunoSEQ multiplex PCR assay. TCRdb holds this immuneACCESS table with in-frame rearrangements only. Some clones are missing; in checked studies, unresolved V genes explain under half, and the rest has no known cause. This sample comprises about 82,000 clones, approximately 96% of them detected only once. The leading ten clones occupy more than 0.35% of the sample. The sequence derives from a human donor in good health. Here the chain combines TRBV21-1 and TRBJ1-1; no DNA check was done on the table's D call, TRBD1. TRBV21-1 is recorded as a pseudogene. Sequenced: T cells isolated from PBMCs. The nucleotide sequence reads as follows: TGTGCCAGCAGCTCAGGAGTAGGACAGGTCTACACTGAAGCTTTCTTT. It translates as CASSSGVGQVYTEAFF.